This T cell receptor beta chain was captured by sequencing in a study of T cell repertoires in cytomegalovirus infection. A remark on this clonotype: What it binds is not known.

V shed 4 bases, J shed 8 bases, and the junction held 7 bases outside the gene matches. The CDR3 loop spans 14 amino acids. Germline CDR1 and CDR2: SGHNT and YYREEE (reference sequence). TCRdb re-analysed the reads in MiXCR, keeping a single row per CDR3 protein. The data show roughly 640,000 distinct CDR3 sequences, roughly a quarter seen once. Study results and limitations: Cumulative public TCR beta family frequency identified CMV carriers with the relevant HLA.

The sample was CD8+ T cells from PBMCs. The chain links TRBV5-4 to TRBJ2-1, with TRBD2 matching over 9 bases. This clonotype originated in a human donor in good health (CMV status not recorded). Some clones in this sample may be carry-over from other donors' samples. CDR3 protein: CASSGTSNLDEQFF. Written as DNA, the CDR3 is TGTGCCAGCAGCGGGACTAGCAATCTCGATGAGCAGTTCTTC.